Listed below are T cell receptor beta chains from one sample, sequenced in a study of T cell repertoires in cytomegalovirus infection. In TCRdb, the reads were re-called with MiXCR into one record per CDR3 protein. The profile shows about half a million distinct CDR3 sequences, roughly a third of them singletons. These receptors are not linked to any known antigen. The sample was cultured PBMCs, taken from culture after CMV antigen stimulation. The receptors originated from a human donor in good health (CMV status not recorded). Some clones in this sample may be carry-over from other donors' samples. Both conserved end residues are part of each CDR3. The D gene is left open where the match is weak. Not all rows give a size; the values are once, few, many and, for expanded clones, a class.

V	J	D	size	CDR3	DNA
TRBV7-9	TRBJ2-7	TRBD2	.	CASSLDSGLAIHEQYF	TGTGCCAGCAGCTTAGATTCAGGACTAGCGATCCACGAGCAGTACTTC
TRBV27	TRBJ2-1	.	.	CASSPGGPAGGQFF	TGTGCCAGCAGTCCTGGGGGGCCGGCTGGTGGGCAGTTCTTC
TRBV5-1	TRBJ2-1	TRBD1	many	CASSLQGGYINEQFF	TGCGCCAGCAGCTTGCAAGGGGGCTATATCAATGAGCAGTTCTTC
TRBV12-3/TRBV12-4	TRBJ1-1	.	.	CASSLSSANTEAFF	TGTGCCAGCAGTTTATCTTCAGCAAACACTGAAGCTTTCTTT
TRBV29-1	TRBJ2-3	.	.	CSVEYTDTQYF	TGCAGCGTTGAATACACAGATACGCAGTATTTT
TRBV27	TRBJ1-5	.	.	CASAPPEGGRVYQPQHF	TGTGCCAGCGCACCCCCCGAGGGCGGAAGAGTGTATCAGCCCCAGCATTTT
TRBV3-1	TRBJ2-4	.	few	CASSQDYGGALAKNIQYF	TGTGCCAGCAGCCAAGATTACGGCGGTGCCTTAGCCAAAAACATTCAGTACTTC
TRBV15	TRBJ1-1	.	.	CATSRDIWGEAFF	TGTGCCACCAGCAGAGATATTTGGGGGGAAGCTTTCTTT
TRBV27	TRBJ2-1	TRBD2	.	CASTLAGGAHEQFF	TGTGCCAGCACCTTAGCGGGTGGGGCACATGAGCAGTTCTTC
TRBV7-8	TRBJ1-1	.	few	CASSLRTLLDSMNTEAFF	TGTGCCAGCAGCTTAAGAACCCTATTGGACAGCATGAACACTGAAGCTTTCTTT
TRBV12-3/TRBV12-4	TRBJ2-1	.	.	CASSSWDSYNEQFF	TGTGCCAGCAGTTCCTGGGACTCTTACAATGAGCAGTTCTTC
TRBV7-2	TRBJ2-1	.	many	CASSLDGEQFF	TGTGCCAGCAGCTTAGACGGGGAGCAGTTCTTC
TRBV29-1	TRBJ1-2	.	.	CSVEVHQGSYGYTF	TGCAGCGTTGAAGTTCATCAGGGAAGCTATGGCTACACCTTC
TRBV7-9	TRBJ2-7	.	.	CASSAEAISYEQYF	TGTGCCAGCAGCGCAGAAGCGATCTCCTACGAGCAGTACTTC
TRBV28	TRBJ1-1	TRBD1	few	CASSLFGQGFTEAFF	TGTGCCAGCAGTTTATTTGGACAGGGATTCACTGAAGCTTTCTTT
TRBV4-2	TRBJ1-3	TRBD1	.	CASSQVIGTGDSGNTIYF	TGTGCCAGCAGCCAAGTAATAGGGACAGGGGACTCTGGAAACACCATATATTTT
TRBV3-1	TRBJ2-1	TRBD2	.	CASTGGGGTDYNEQFF	TGTGCCAGCACAGGTGGGGGGGGGACTGACTACAATGAGCAGTTCTTC
TRBV6-2/TRBV6-3	TRBJ2-2	.	few	CASSLGLSNTGELFF	TGTGCCAGCAGTTTGGGACTCTCGAACACCGGGGAGCTGTTTTTT
TRBV15	TRBJ2-1	.	.	CATSRDLSDGEQFF	TGTGCCACCAGCAGAGATCTTAGCGACGGAGAGCAGTTCTTC
TRBV19	TRBJ2-5	.	.	CASSIERETQYF	TGTGCCAGTAGTATAGAGCGAGAGACCCAGTACTTC
TRBV12-3/TRBV12-4	TRBJ1-5	TRBD1	.	CASRTGTVNQPQHF	TGTGCCAGCAGAACCGGGACAGTTAATCAGCCCCAGCATTTT
TRBV7-8	TRBJ2-4	TRBD2	few	CASSLLTSGNKNIQYF	TGTGCCAGCAGCTTACTTACTAGCGGGAACAAAAACATTCAGTACTTC
TRBV6-2/TRBV6-3	TRBJ2-5	TRBD2	few	CASTKLAGGGETQYF	TGTGCCAGCACCAAGCTAGCGGGAGGGGGGGAGACCCAGTACTTC
TRBV7-2	TRBJ1-1	.	many	CASSGSLLNTEAFF	TGTGCCAGCAGTGGGTCTCTATTGAACACTGAAGCTTTCTTT
TRBV6-1	TRBJ1-2	TRBD1	few	CASSGSRTGNYGYTF	TGTGCCAGCAGCGGATCCCGGACAGGGAACTATGGCTACACCTTC
TRBV20-1	TRBJ1-1	.	.	CSAELLTGRAAFF	TGCAGTGCTGAACTACTGACTGGCAGGGCCGCTTTCTTT
TRBV19	TRBJ1-5	.	few	CASSTSGGPQPQHF	TGTGCCAGTAGTACCTCGGGTGGCCCTCAGCCCCAGCATTTT
TRBV6-2/TRBV6-3	TRBJ2-1	.	few	CASSFDAGLPRGEQFF	TGTGCCAGCAGTTTTGACGCCGGACTTCCTCGGGGAGAGCAGTTCTTC
TRBV6-5	TRBJ2-3	.	.	CASSYSLDTFTDTQYF	TGTGCCAGCAGTTACTCGTTGGACACCTTCACAGATACGCAGTATTTT
TRBV3-1	TRBJ2-3	.	.	CASSQDLSDTQYF	TGTGCCAGCAGCCAAGATTTATCAGATACGCAGTATTTT
TRBV7-8	TRBJ1-2	TRBD1	few	CASSLVGQGGGYTF	TGTGCCAGCAGCTTAGTCGGACAGGGAGGGGGCTACACCTTC
TRBV7-2	TRBJ1-5	.	.	CASRQGESNQPQHF	TGTGCCAGCAGGCAAGGGGAAAGCAATCAGCCCCAGCATTTT
TRBV5-1	TRBJ2-1	.	.	CASSGGMGGSYNEQFF	TGCGCCAGCAGCGGTGGGATGGGCGGCTCCTACAATGAGCAGTTCTTC
TRBV7-2	TRBJ2-1	.	.	CASSSDRDPTYNEQFF	TGTGCCAGCAGCTCGGACAGAGATCCCACTTACAATGAGCAGTTCTTC
TRBV12-3/TRBV12-4	TRBJ2-7	.	once	CASSHGQKYEQYF	TGTGCCAGCAGCCACGGGCAGAAATACGAGCAGTACTTC
TRBV15	TRBJ1-1	.	few	CATSREHGNTEAFF	TGTGCCACCAGCAGAGAACACGGGAACACTGAAGCTTTCTTT